This T cell receptor (beta chain) was sequenced in a study of T cells after yellow fever vaccination. TCRdb used MiXCR to reprocess the 5' RACE reads, holding one entry per CDR3 protein. Of 35,000 to 55,000 distinct CDR3 sequences listed, under 8% are singletons. At least ten counts were recorded for this clonotype. This CDR3 contains 16 residues. Germline CDR1 and CDR2: DFQATT and SNEGSKA (reference sequence). Germline trimming cut 0 bases from V and 5 bases from J; bases unmatched to any gene: 7. The sample was CD8+ T cells not binding an NS4B(214-222) dextramer, sorted from PBMCs, taken 45 days after the yellow fever booster vaccination. The chain couples TRBV20-1 to TRBJ2-2; 9 bases fit TRBD2. The source is a young man who received the YFV17D yellow fever vaccine. The CDR3 here is CSARDPTSGSTGELFF. The CDR3 nucleotides read TGCAGTGCTAGAGATCCGACTAGCGGCTCTACCGGGGAGCTGTTTTTT.